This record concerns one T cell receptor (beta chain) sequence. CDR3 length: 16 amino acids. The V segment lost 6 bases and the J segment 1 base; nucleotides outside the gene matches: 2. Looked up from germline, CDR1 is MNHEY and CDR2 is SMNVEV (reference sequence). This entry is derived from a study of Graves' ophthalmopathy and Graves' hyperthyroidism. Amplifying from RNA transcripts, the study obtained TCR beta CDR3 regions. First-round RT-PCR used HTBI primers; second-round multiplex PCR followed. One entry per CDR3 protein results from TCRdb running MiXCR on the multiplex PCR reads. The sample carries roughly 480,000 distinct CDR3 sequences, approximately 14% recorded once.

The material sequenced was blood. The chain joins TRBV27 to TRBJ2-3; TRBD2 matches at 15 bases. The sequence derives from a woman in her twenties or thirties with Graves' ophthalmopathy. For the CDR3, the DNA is TGTGCCAGCAGATGGACTAGCGGGGGGGGCACAGATACGCAGTATTTT. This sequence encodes CASRWTSGGGTDTQYF.